The 16 T cell receptor beta chains reported below all come from one sample, sequenced in a study of Ad26.COV2.S vaccination and SARS-CoV-2 variants. Sequenced by immunoSEQ multiplex PCR; TCRdb stores in-frame clones only, minus some. This sample has about 680,000 clones, with around 90% found just once. This sample's treatment: roughly 20 received Ad26.COV2.S at low or high dose, single or two shots; about 5 received placebo; per-sample allocation not given. Sampling was done on day 63 after the first vaccine or placebo injection. Sequenced here: peripheral blood, sampled in a trial of Ad26.COV2.S vaccine versus placebo. The receptors come from a person aged 18-60 years who received the Ad26.COV2.S COVID-19 vaccine or a placebo.

This chain links TRBV9 with TRBJ2-7, with D perhaps matching TRBD1 (5 bases). Between the trimmed V and J ends, which lost 0 bases and 4 bases, there was a span of 11 bases. The germline CDR1 and CDR2 sequences are SGDLS and YYNGEE. The CDR3 has 14 residues. The CDR3 here is CASSVDQGRYEQYF. CDR3 in DNA: TGTGCCAGCAGCGTAGATCAGGGTAGATACGAGCAGTACTTC.

The gene calls are TRBV27 and TRBJ2-7; unclear D gene. CDR3 length: 12 amino acids. The V end lost 3 bases, the J end lost 2 bases, and 5 bases lay between the germline ends. Germline CDR1 and CDR2: MNHEY and SMNVEV (reference sequence). The CDR3 nucleotides are TGTGCCAGCAGTTTCAGCCCCTACGAGCAGTACTTC. This encodes CASSFSPYEQYF.

This clone was observed once. This chain uses TRBV25-1 with TRBJ1-3; TRBD1 agrees at 8 bases. The V gene's germline CDR1 is MGHDK and CDR2 SYGVNS. The CDR3 has 18 residues. With V trimmed by 0 bases and J by 0 bases, 7 bases remained unmatched. CDR3 region: CASSEYNTGGFSGNTIYF. CDR3 bases: TGTGCCAGCAGTGAATATAATACAGGGGGGTTCTCTGGAAACACCATATATTTT.

The J gene is TRBJ2-1, the V gene TRBV27; D call uncertain. Trimming removed 1 base at V and 4 bases at J, with 8 bases between. Germline lookup yields CDR1 MNHEY and CDR2 SMNVEV (reference sequence). The CDR3 is made up of 14 amino acids. For the CDR3, the DNA is TGTGCCAGCAGTTTATGGAAGACGTACAATGAGCAGTTCTTC. As protein: CASSLWKTYNEQFF.

The CDR3 spells CASDVPGRSTDTQYF. CDR3 in DNA: TGTGCCAGCGATGTCCCGGGACGAAGCACAGATACGCAGTATTTT. The chain uses TRBV6-1 and TRBJ2-3; D possibly uses TRBD1 or TRBD2 (5 bases each). The CDR3 is 15 amino acids. In germline, CDR1 is MNHNS, CDR2 SASEGT. Between the trimmed V and J ends, which lost 8 bases and 0 bases, there was a span of 15 bases.

The DNA of the CDR3 is TGTGCCAGCATCCTGAGCTCTGGAAACACCATATATTTT. This encodes CASILSSGNTIYF. The gene calls are TRBV6-5 and TRBJ1-3; unclear D gene. V lost 7 bases to trimming and J lost 0 bases, with 7 bases between them. Germline V gene data show CDR1 as MNHEY and CDR2 as SVGAGI. The CDR3 loop spans 13 amino acids.

CDR3 sequence: CAWSVERNIQYF. As DNA, the CDR3 is TGTGCCTGGAGTGTGGAGAGAAACATTCAGTACTTC. The chain carries TRBV30 and TRBJ2-4; the D is unclear. The CDR3 totals 12 residues. The germline V gene has CDR1 GTSNPN and CDR2 SVGIG (reference sequence). V lost 0 bases and J lost 6, with 6 bases in between.

This chain joins TRBV2 and TRBJ1-2; D is possibly TRBD1 (6 bases). V lost 8 bases and J lost 5, with 15 bases in between. CDR3 length: 13 amino acids. Germline-derived CDR1 and CDR2 are SNHLY and FYNNEI. The CDR3 loop reads CASGSDSWYGYTF. The CDR3 DNA follows: TGTGCCAGCGGATCGGACAGTTGGTATGGCTACACCTTC.

A word on this clone: This same CDR3 is encoded by further DNA sequences in the sample. The chain links TRBV3-1 (or the pseudogene TRBV3-2) to TRBJ1-1, with 7 bases identical to TRBD1. The germline gives CDR1 LGHDT, CDR2 YNNKEL (reference sequence). The CDR3 loop spans 12 amino acids. Trimming removed 0 bases from V and 10 bases from J; junction bases left unmatched: 2. The CDR3 DNA reads TGTGCCAGCAGCCAAGACAGGGGGTCAGCTTTCTTT. Translating gives CASSQDRGSAFF.

In this sample, this clone turned up once. The genes are TRBV12-3 or TRBV12-4 and TRBJ1-4; possible D gene TRBD1, 5 bases. V was pared by 5 bases and J by 5 bases, with 9 bases between. This CDR3 contains 13 residues. The CDR3 sequence: CASSPGGNEKLFF. DNA for the CDR3: TGTGCCAGCAGTCCGGGGGGGAATGAAAAACTGTTTTTT.

This chain uses TRBV5-1 with TRBJ1-1, with 8 bases lining up with TRBD1. The junction had 8 bases not matched to a gene; V was cut back by 0 bases and J by 1 base. The CDR3 spans 17 residues. Germline lookup yields CDR1 SGHRS and CDR2 YFSETQ. The DNA of the CDR3 is TGCGCCAGCAGCTTGGAGGTGACAGGGGACGCGAACACTGAAGCTTTCTTT. Its translation: CASSLEVTGDANTEAFF.

The chain has TRBV11-3 and TRBJ2-3; D is uncertain. Germline V lookup: CDR1 SGHNT, CDR2 YENEEA. Trimming removed 2 bases at V and 2 bases at J, with 14 bases between. This CDR3 spans 16 amino acids. The CDR3 nucleotides read TGTGCCAGCAGCTTAAGCCTAAATCCCCCCACAGATACGCAGTATTTT. Amino acids: CASSLSLNPPTDTQYF.

V and J are TRBV29-1 and TRBJ1-2; unclear D gene. The length of the CDR3 is 13 residues. Germline V gives CDR1 SQVTM, CDR2 ANQGSEA. V dropped 8 bases and J dropped 4 bases, with 17 bases sitting between them. The CDR3 DNA reads as TGCAGCTTTGGCAGCCTCTCCACCTATGGCTACACCTTC. Encoded protein: CSFGSLSTYGYTF.

This CDR3 is CASSRDVGRNYGYTF. CDR3 nucleotide sequence: TGTGCCAGCAGCCGGGATGTGGGGAGGAACTATGGCTACACCTTC. This sequence joins TRBV7-9 and TRBJ1-2; no definite D call. The CDR3 is 15 residues long. V was clipped by 5 bases and J by 2 bases, with 15 bases between them. Germline V gene sequence: CDR1 SEHNR, CDR2 FQNEAQ (reference sequence).

In this sample, this clone turned up once. The chain is built from TRBV6-5 and TRBJ2-1, with TRBD1 matching over 8 bases. J was trimmed by 8 bases and V by 8 bases; bases with no gene match: 14. CDR3 length: 15 residues. Germline values: CDR1 MNHEY, CDR2 SVGAGI. The CDR3 DNA sequence: TGTGCCAGCCGGTTAACCGGGACAGGCGGCGATGAGCAGTTCTTC. Protein sequence: CASRLTGTGGDEQFF.

This clone appeared a few times. The rearrangement joins TRBV19 to TRBJ2-3, with D possibly called TRBD1 or TRBD2 (5 bases each). Trimming left V 1 base short and J 2 bases short, with 7 bases between. The CDR3 has 14 amino acids. CDR1 is LNHDA and CDR2 is SQIVND in the germline V gene (reference sequence). The CDR3 coding sequence is TGTGCCAGTAGTATAGGGGACCACACAGATACGCAGTATTTT. It specifies CASSIGDHTDTQYF.